This TCR beta chain was recovered during a study of T-cell memory formation after mild COVID-19 (TCRdb year 2021). Concerning the study at large: TCR sequence clusters from the two donors were largely donor specific. Longitudinal TCRalpha and TCRbeta repertoire sequencing tracked T-cell clones expanding and contracting after mild COVID-19 in two donors. The cohort comprised two young, previously healthy adult volunteers, one female and one male.

Sequencing was performed on an Illumina NovaSeq 6000. TCRalpha and TCRbeta cDNA libraries were built by 5'RACE with constant-segment primers, adding sample barcodes and unique molecular identifiers. Trizol reagent was used to extract RNA from every sample. Amplification of the libraries took two PCR steps, and the second step added a second sample barcode plus Illumina TruSeq adapters. Sequencing of libraries was performed on an Illumina NovaSeq with 2 x 150 bp paired-end reads. The original pipeline was this. The reads were demultiplexed and collapsed into UMI-guided consensus sequences using migec v1.2.7. Using mixcr v2.1.11, the UMI consensuses were aligned to TRA and TRB V and J templates and assembled into clonotypes. A clonotype was counted as expanded or contracted only if both edgeR and NoisET called the change significant, with noise models trained on biological replicates. edgeR calls used a false discovery rate-adjusted p below 0.01 and a log2 fold-change threshold of 1. As an exploratory analysis of dynamics, PCA with hierarchical clustering was applied to max-normalized trajectories of the 1000 most abundant clonotypes. Separately sequenced CD4+ and CD8+ repertoires were used to assign a CD4 or CD8 phenotype to each responding clone. TCRdb's own reprocessing of the public reads used fastp at Q25 and MiXCR and kept productive beta chains. Duplicate CDR3 protein sequences are folded into a single record with the most common DNA and genes. TCRdb, not the original authors, processed these V and J calls. Here the sample has about 260,000 distinct CDR3 sequences; roughly 15% occur a single time. The ten top clones hold 20% to 25% of the sample.

The study at large found these results: The second-wave clones that peaked on day 37 were not confirmed to be SARS-CoV-2 specific. Clones contracting from day 15 to 85 had balanced CD4/CD8 phenotypes, while a second wave expanding from day 15 to 37 was biased towards CD4+. The detection of some responding clones in pre-infection memory suggests that pre-existing cross-reactive memory T cells joined the SARS-CoV-2 response. Contracting CD4+ clones were found mainly in CM and EM memory subsets, while CD8+ clones were enriched in EMRA. Only two mild cases were covered in the study, and larger cohorts including severe cases with pre-infection samples were considered necessary.

This clonotype was counted a few times. Its specific antigen is unknown. Nothing much larger sits one base from this clone, and base qualities are not available. Ficoll-Paque density gradient centrifugation was the method used to isolate PBMCs. Reading the germline V gene (reference sequence) gives CDR1 MNHNY and CDR2 SVGAGI. The V end gives up 7 bases and the J end 4 bases, leaving 7 bases in the junction not matched to a gene. The cysteine opens and the phenylalanine closes a CDR3 of 13 amino acids. The sequence is cut down to CDR3 DNA, 39 bases in frame from base 1. The clonotype originates from a man aged 18 to 30 who had mild COVID-19 (a few samples of this study predate the infection). The sample titles of this study are shuffled in the database, so cell type and time point are left out; the donor was told from shared clones. The specimen sequenced was PBMCs or a T cell subset sorted from them (not recorded which). Rearrangement joined TRBV6-6 to TRBJ2-7, with 7 bases matching TRBD1. The CDR3: CASTEGDSYEQYF. The DNA sequence reads TGTGCCAGCACCGAAGGGGACAGTTACGAGCAGTACTTC.